This T cell receptor (beta chain) is from a study of T cell repertoires in cytomegalovirus infection. Study-wide context: Both a matching HLA type and CMV infection were indicated by public TCR beta signatures. Points from the study as a whole: The cumulative frequency of public TCR beta families distinguished individuals who carried CMV together with the relevant HLA. Dominating the ex vivo response were HLA-C-restricted CMV-specific TCR beta clonotypes.

In the case of this clonotype: Its specificity is not known. This could be a read error, since a much larger clone is one nucleotide away.

TCRdb independently ran MiXCR on the reads; one entry per CDR3 protein. Of 740,000 or so distinct CDR3 sequences listed, under 40% are singletons. CDR3 length: 14 residues. Germline assignment: CDR1 MDHEN and CDR2 SYDVKM. The junction had 4 bases not matched to a gene; V was cut back by 2 bases and J by 3 bases. The receptor was isolated from a human donor in good health (CMV status not recorded). Some clones in this sample may be carry-over from other donors' samples. The V call is TRBV28, the J call TRBJ2-7, with 7 bases matching TRBD1. Sequencing used PBMCs. The CDR3 here is CASSLNRGCYEQYF. CDR3 in DNA: TGTGCCAGCAGTTTAAACAGGGGATGCTACGAGCAGTACTTC.